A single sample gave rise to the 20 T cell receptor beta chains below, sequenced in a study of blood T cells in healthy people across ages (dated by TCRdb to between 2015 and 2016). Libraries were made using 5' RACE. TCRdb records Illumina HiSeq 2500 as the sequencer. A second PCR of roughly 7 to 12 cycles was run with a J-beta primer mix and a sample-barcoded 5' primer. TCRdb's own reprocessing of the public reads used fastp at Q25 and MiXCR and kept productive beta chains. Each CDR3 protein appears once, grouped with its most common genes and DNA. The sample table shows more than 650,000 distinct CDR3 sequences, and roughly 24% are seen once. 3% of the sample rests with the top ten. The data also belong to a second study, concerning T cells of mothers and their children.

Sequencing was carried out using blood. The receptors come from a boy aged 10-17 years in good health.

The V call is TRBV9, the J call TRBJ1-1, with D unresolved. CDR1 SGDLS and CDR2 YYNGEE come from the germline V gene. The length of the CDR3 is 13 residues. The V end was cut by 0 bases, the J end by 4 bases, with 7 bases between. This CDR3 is CASSVAPATEAFF. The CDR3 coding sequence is TGTGCCAGCAGCGTAGCTCCAGCCACTGAAGCTTTCTTT.

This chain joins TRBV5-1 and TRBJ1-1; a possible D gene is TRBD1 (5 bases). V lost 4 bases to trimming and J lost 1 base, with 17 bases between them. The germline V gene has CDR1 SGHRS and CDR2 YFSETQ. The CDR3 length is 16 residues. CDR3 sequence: CASSEVQGRKNTEAFF. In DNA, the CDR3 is TGCGCCAGCAGCGAGGTGCAGGGTCGGAAGAACACTGAAGCTTTCTTT.

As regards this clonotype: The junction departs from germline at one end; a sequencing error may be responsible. The CDR3, as DNA: TGCAGCGTTGAAGATCTTACTAGCGGGGGCCAAGAGGCCCAGTACTTC. It encodes CSVEDLTSGGQEAQYF. The gene calls are TRBV29-1 and TRBJ2-5, with 11 bases aligning to TRBD2. The CDR3 runs 16 residues. Germline lookup yields CDR1 SQVTM and CDR2 ANQGSEA.

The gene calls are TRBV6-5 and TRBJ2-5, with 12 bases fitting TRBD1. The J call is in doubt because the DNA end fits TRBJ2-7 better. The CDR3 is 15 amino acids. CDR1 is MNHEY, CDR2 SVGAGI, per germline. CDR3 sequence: CASRPGTGGRYEQYF. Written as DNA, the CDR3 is TGTGCCAGCAGACCTGGGACAGGGGGCCGCTACGAGCAGTACTTC.

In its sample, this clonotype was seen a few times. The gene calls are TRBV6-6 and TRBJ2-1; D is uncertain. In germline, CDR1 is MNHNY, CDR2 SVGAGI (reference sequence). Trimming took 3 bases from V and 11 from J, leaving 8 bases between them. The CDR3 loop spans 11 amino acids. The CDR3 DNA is TGTGCCAGCAGTTATCGTGGCAAGCAGTTCTTC. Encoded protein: CASSYRGKQFF.

The CDR3 here is CASSLKGQYSNQPQHF. For the CDR3, the DNA is TGTGCCAGCAGTTTAAAGGGACAGTATAGCAATCAGCCCCAGCATTTT. The chain links TRBV27 to TRBJ1-5, with TRBD1 matching 7 bases. This CDR3 is built from 16 residues. From germline, CDR1 is MNHEY and CDR2 SMNVEV (reference sequence). With V trimmed by 2 bases and J by 0 bases, 4 bases remained unmatched.

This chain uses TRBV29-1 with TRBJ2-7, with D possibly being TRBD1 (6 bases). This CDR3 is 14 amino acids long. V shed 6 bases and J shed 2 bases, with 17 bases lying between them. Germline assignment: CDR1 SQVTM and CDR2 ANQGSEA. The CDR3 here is CSVGTGFGAYEQYF. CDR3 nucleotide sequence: TGCAGCGTGGGAACAGGGTTTGGGGCCTACGAGCAGTACTTC.

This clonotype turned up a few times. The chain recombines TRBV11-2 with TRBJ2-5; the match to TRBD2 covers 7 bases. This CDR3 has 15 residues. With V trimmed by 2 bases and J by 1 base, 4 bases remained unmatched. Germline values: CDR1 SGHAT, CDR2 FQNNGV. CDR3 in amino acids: CASSLREGFQETQYF. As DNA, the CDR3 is TGTGCCAGCAGCTTAAGGGAGGGGTTCCAAGAGACCCAGTACTTC.

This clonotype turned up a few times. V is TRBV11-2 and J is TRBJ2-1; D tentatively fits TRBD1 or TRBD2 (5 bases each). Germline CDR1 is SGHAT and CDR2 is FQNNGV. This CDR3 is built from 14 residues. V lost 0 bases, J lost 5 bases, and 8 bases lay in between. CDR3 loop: CASSLDWGNNEQFF. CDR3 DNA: TGTGCCAGCAGCTTAGATTGGGGGAACAATGAGCAGTTCTTC.

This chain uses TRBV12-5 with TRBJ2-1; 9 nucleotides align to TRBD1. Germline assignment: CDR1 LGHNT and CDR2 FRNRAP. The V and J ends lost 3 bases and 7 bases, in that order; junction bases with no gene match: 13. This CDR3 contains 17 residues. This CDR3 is CASGFTGQGSRANEQFF. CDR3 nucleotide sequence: TGTGCTAGTGGTTTCACGGGACAGGGATCAAGGGCGAATGAGCAGTTCTTC.

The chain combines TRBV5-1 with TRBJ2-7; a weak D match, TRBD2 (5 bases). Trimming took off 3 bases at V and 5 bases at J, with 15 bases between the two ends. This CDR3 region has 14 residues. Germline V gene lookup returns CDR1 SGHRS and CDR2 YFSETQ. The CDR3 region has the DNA TGCGCCAGCAGCTACCGACGGGGTGAGGACGAGCAGTACTTC. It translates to CASSYRRGEDEQYF.

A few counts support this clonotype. The CDR3 loop is CASSQDWPNEKLFF. In nucleotides, the CDR3 is TGTGCCAGCAGCCAAGATTGGCCGAATGAAAAACTGTTTTTT. The chain links TRBV3-1 to TRBJ1-4, with unresolved D. This CDR3 contains 14 residues. V was shortened by 0 bases and J by 5 bases, with 7 bases between the two germline ends. Germline V gene sequence: CDR1 LGHDT, CDR2 YNNKEL (reference sequence).

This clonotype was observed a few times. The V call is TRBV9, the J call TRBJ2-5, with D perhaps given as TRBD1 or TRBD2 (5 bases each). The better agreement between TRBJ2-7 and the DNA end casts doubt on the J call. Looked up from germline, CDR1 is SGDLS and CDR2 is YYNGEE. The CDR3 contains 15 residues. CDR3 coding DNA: TGTGCCAGCAGCGTGGGACCCCTTTTTATCTACGAGCAGTACTTC. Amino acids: CASSVGPLFIYEQYF.

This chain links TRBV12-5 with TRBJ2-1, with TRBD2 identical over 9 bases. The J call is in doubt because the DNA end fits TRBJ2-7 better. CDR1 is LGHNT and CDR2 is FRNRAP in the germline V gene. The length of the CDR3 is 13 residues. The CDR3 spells CASKGGGAYEQYF. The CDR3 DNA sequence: TGTGCTAGTAAGGGCGGGGGGGCGTACGAGCAGTACTTC.

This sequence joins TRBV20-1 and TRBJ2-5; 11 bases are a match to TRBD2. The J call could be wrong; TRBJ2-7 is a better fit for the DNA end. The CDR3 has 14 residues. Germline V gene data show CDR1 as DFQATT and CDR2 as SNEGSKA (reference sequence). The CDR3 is CSASSGGAYVEQYF. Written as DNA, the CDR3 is TGCAGTGCTAGTAGCGGGGGGGCCTATGTCGAGCAGTACTTC.

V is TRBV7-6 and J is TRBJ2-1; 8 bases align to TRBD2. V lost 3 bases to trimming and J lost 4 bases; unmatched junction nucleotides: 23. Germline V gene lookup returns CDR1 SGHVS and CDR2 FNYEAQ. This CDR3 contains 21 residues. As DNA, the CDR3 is TGTGCCAGCAGCTTCCCCCCCATGGTGGGTAGCGGGGAGTCAACATACAATGAGCAGTTCTTC. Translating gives CASSFPPMVGSGESTYNEQFF.

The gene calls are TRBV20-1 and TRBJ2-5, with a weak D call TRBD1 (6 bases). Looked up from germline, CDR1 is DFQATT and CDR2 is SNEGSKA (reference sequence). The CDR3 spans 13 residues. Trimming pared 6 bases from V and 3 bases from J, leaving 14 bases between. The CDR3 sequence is CSATSRQEETQYF. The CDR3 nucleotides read TGCAGTGCCACCTCCCGACAGGAAGAGACCCAGTACTTC.

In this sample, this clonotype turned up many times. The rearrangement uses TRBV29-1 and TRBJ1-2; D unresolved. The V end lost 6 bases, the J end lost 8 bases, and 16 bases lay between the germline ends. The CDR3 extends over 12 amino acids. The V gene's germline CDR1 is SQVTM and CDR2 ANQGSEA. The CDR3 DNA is TGCAGCGTCAGCCTTGAGGAGACAGGCTACACCTTC. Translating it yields CSVSLEETGYTF.

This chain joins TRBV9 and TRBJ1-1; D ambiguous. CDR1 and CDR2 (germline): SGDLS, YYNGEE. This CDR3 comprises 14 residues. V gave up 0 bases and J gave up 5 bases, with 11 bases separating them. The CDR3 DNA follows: TGTGCCAGCAGCGTAGCGCGGGCAGGTACTGAAGCTTTCTTT. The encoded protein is CASSVARAGTEAFF. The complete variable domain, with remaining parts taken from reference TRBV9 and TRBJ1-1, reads DSGVTQTPKHLITATGQRVTLRCSPRSGDLSVYWYQQSLDQGLQFLIQYYNGEERAKGNILERFSAQQFPDLHSELNLSSLELGDSALYFCASSVARAGTEAFFGQGTRLTVV.

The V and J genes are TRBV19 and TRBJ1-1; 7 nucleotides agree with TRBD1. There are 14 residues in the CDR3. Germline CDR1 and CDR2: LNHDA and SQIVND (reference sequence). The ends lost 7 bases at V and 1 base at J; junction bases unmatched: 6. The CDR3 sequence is CASTQGQQNTEAFF. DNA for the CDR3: TGTGCCAGTACCCAGGGACAGCAGAACACTGAAGCTTTCTTT.